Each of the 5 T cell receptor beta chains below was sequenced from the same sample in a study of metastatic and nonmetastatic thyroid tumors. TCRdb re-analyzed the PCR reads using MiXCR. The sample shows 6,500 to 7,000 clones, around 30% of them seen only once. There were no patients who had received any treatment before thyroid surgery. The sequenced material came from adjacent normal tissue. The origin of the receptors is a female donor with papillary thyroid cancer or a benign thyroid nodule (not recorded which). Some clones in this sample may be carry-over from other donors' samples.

CDR3 region: CATSRAGWNSPLHF. As DNA, the CDR3 is TGTGCCACCAGCAGGGCTGGTTGGAATTCACCCCTCCACTTT. The chain combines TRBV15 with TRBJ1-6; D is undetermined. V was shortened by 3 bases and J by 7 bases, with 10 bases between the two germline ends. Germline CDR1 and CDR2: LNHNV and YYDKDF (reference sequence). This CDR3 has 14 amino acids.

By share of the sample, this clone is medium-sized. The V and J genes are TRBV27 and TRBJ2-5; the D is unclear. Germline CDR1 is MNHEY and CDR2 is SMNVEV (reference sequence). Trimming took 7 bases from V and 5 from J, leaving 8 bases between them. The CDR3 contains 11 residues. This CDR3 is CASTLGETQYF. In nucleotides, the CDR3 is TGTGCCAGCACCCTAGGGGAGACCCAGTACTTC.

In DNA, the CDR3 is TGTGCCAGCTCCCGAAACGGACAGGCCCAGAACACTGAAGCTTTCTTT. Its translation: CASSRNGQAQNTEAFF. The chain is built from TRBV28 and TRBJ1-1; TRBD1 aligns across 7 bases. The CDR3 covers 16 residues. CDR1 MDHEN and CDR2 SYDVKM come from the germline V gene. V was pared by 8 bases and J by 1 base, with 13 bases of the junction left unmatched.

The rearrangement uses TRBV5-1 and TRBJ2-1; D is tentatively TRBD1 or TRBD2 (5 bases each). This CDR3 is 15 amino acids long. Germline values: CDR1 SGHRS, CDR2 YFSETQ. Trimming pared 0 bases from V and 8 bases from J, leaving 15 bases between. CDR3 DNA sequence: TGCGCCAGCAGCTTGGGCCTTGGGGGTGGAGATGAGCAGTTCTTC. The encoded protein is CASSLGLGGGDEQFF.

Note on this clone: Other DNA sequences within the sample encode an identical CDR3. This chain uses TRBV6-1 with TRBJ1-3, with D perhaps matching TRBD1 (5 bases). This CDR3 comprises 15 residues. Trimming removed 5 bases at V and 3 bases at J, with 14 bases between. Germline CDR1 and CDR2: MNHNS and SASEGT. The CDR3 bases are TGTGCCAGCAGTCATGGGAGGGGTCTTGGAAACACCATATATTTT. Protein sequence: CASSHGRGLGNTIYF.